This T cell receptor beta chain emerged from a study of blood T cell repertoires in COVID-19. Looking at the study overall: The United States, Italy and Spain were the sources of the acute and convalescent COVID-19 samples. Nucleic acid was either cDNA or gDNA, and it came from T cells, B-cell-depleted T cells, or PBMCs.

As processed by the authors: Amplification with reference gene primers provided the estimates of nucleated cell counts. Sequencing was performed with immunoSEQ multiplex PCR; in TCRdb, only in-frame clones are kept and a portion is missing. Clone size and the V and J calls come from that table; the DNA yielded D and trimming. The sample carries some 67,000 clones, 79% recorded once. Sequenced input: peripheral blood. The clonotype was recovered from a woman aged 55-70 years with acute or convalescent COVID-19.

The CDR3 spells CASNPNSGANVLTF. CDR3 DNA: TGCGCCAGCAATCCAAACTCTGGGGCCAACGTCCTGACTTTC. The genes are TRBV5-1 and TRBJ2-6; D is unclear. CDR3 size: 14 residues. CDR1 and CDR2 (germline): SGHRS, YFSETQ. Trimming removed 6 bases at V and 0 bases at J, with 7 bases between.